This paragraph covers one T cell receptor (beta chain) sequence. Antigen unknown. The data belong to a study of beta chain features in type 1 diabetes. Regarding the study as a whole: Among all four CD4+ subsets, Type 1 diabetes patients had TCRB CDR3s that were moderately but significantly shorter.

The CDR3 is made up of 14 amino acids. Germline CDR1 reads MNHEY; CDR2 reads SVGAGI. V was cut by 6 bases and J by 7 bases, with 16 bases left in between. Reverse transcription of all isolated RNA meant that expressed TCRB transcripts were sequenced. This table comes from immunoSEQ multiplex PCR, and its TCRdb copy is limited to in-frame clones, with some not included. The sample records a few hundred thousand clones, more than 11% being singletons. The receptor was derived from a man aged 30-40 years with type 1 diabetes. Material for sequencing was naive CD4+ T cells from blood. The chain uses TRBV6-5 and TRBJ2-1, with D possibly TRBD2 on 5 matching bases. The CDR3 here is CASSQGLLLNEQFF. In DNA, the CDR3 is TGTGCCAGCAGCCAAGGACTTCTTCTGAATGAGCAGTTCTTC.